This T cell receptor beta chain was captured by sequencing in a study of cytomegalovirus exposure and HLA in healthy donors. General study findings and limits: Donor immune exposure was known only as CMV serostatus. It emerged from a later analysis that several of the most significant clusters appeared to be linked to common viral pathogens. Among TCR beta chains, those listed as cytomegalovirus-associated numbered some 160. A link between a missense DCLRE1C variant and TCR beta V- and J-gene trimming emerged from a later analysis.

With respect to this clone: Its specificity is unknown.

Vbeta (60) and Jbeta (13) primers were used in the PCR. Assay: immunoSEQ multiplex PCR; the TCRdb copy retains only in-frame clones and omits some. The sample lists about 190,000 clones, less than 90% occurring once. CDR3 length: 16 amino acids. Germline-derived CDR1 and CDR2 are MNHEY and SMNVEV (reference sequence). V was trimmed by 5 bases and J by 2 bases, leaving 17 bases between them. Sequences were obtained from PBMCs. This clonotype was obtained from a woman under 40 in good health and CMV-seronegative. V is TRBV27 and J is TRBJ2-3; TRBD2 is a possible D gene (6 bases). Written as DNA, the CDR3 is TGTGCCAGCAGTCACAGAGTGGGAGGTTACACAGATACGCAGTATTTT. This codes for CASSHRVGGYTDTQYF.